These 28 T cell receptor beta chains share one sample of origin, sequenced in a study of T cell changes during pregnancy in multiple sclerosis (dated by TCRdb to the late 2010s). Libraries were built with the immunoSEQ multiplex PCR assay. Entries here come from immuneACCESS through TCRdb and include only in-frame sequences with V and J called. Some clones fail to appear in such tables; in the studies checked, an unresolved V gene covers under half of the shortfall, and the cause of the remainder is unknown. In all, the sample holds under 70,000 clones, and 91% of those were seen once. Roughly 1.4% of the sample is in the top ten clones. Sample: peripheral blood, taken after pregnancy. The receptors originated from a female donor in good health, enrolled as a control in a pregnancy study.

CDR3 bases: TGTGCCAGCAGCTTACTAGCGGGGGGCATAGAGACCCAGTACTTC. Translated, it gives CASSLLAGGIETQYF. V gene TRBV7-9 combines with J gene TRBJ2-5; 11 positions agree with TRBD2. CDR3 length equals 15 residues. The junction had 3 bases not matched to a gene; V was cut back by 2 bases and J by 4 bases. Germline V lookup: CDR1 SEHNR, CDR2 FQNEAQ (reference sequence). The full variable domain, its missing parts supplied by reference TRBV7-9 and TRBJ2-5, is DTGVSQNPRHKITKRGQNVTFRCDPISEHNRLYWYRQTLGQGPEFLTYFQNEAQLEKSRLLSDRFSAERPKGSFSTLEIQRTEQGDSAMYLCASSLLAGGIETQYFGPGTRLLVL.

This clone is a singleton in its sample. This chain joins TRBV4-2 and TRBJ2-1; D might be TRBD2 (6 bases). Per germline, CDR1 LGHNA and CDR2 YNFKEQ. Deletions cut 1 base from V and 7 bases from J, with 20 bases between. The CDR3 has 17 residues. The CDR3 reads CASSQGQRAGLGNEQFF. Here the CDR3 DNA reads TGTGCCAGCAGCCAAGGACAACGGGCGGGGCTGGGGAATGAGCAGTTCTTC.

This clone was observed once. The chain carries TRBV7-2 and TRBJ1-2; the match to TRBD1 covers 9 bases. J was trimmed by 0 bases and V by 2 bases; bases with no gene match: 7. The V gene's germline CDR1 is SGHTA and CDR2 FQGNSA. CDR3 size: 17 residues. The CDR3 DNA is TGTGCCAGCAGCTTATCCCATAGGACAGGGGCTAACTATGGCTACACCTTC. Translating it yields CASSLSHRTGANYGYTF.

The rearrangement links TRBV1 to TRBJ2-7; the table's TRBD2 call for D was not verified on the DNA. TRBV1 is deemed a pseudogene. The CDR3 is 16 amino acids. The CDR3 coding sequence is TGCACCAGCAGCCAGCCGTGGGCTAGCGGGGGGTACGAGCAGTACTTC. Amino acid sequence: CTSSQPWASGGYEQYF.

This clone has only one observation. The J gene is TRBJ1-6, the V gene TRBV30; D not certain. Trimming cost V 8 bases and J 0 bases, with 11 bases left between them. This CDR3 is built from 14 residues. Germline values: CDR1 GTSNPN, CDR2 SVGIG (reference sequence). DNA for the CDR3: TGTGCCGGAGGCCGCAGCTCCTATAATTCACCCCTCCACTTT. It codes for CAGGRSSYNSPLHF.

The genes are TRBV6-4 and TRBJ2-3, with TRBD2 matching over 8 bases. Unmatched junction bases numbered 7, after V lost 0 bases and J lost 2 bases. Per germline, CDR1 MRHNA and CDR2 SNTAGT. The CDR3 sequence is 17 residues long. The CDR3 DNA sequence: TGTGCCAGCAGTGACTCGAAGGCGGGGGGCCCCACAGATACGCAGTATTTT. The encoded protein is CASSDSKAGGPTDTQYF.

V usage is TRBV7-2 and J usage is TRBJ1-3; D remains unclear. Germline CDR1 is SGHTA and CDR2 is FQGNSA. V gave up 4 bases and J gave up 0 bases, with 10 bases separating them. The CDR3 runs to 15 residues. The CDR3 spells CASSSNPFSGNTIYF. The CDR3 DNA is TGTGCCAGCAGCTCTAATCCATTCTCTGGAAACACCATATATTTT.

This chain joins TRBV5-6 and TRBJ1-4; weak D call: TRBD1 (5 bases). V was cut by 2 bases and J by 5 bases, with 16 bases left in between. Germline CDR1 reads SGHDT; CDR2 reads YYEEEE. The CDR3 consists of 16 residues. The CDR3 region is CASSFREAGSNEKLFF. The CDR3 coding sequence is TGTGCCAGCAGCTTTAGGGAGGCAGGGTCGAATGAAAAACTGTTTTTT.

This clone was seen only once. The chain couples TRBV19 to TRBJ1-6; D is possibly TRBD1 (5 bases). The CDR3 totals 14 residues. Germline assignment: CDR1 LNHDA and CDR2 SQIVND (reference sequence). The V end lost 6 bases, the J end lost 15 bases, and 21 bases lay between the germline ends. As DNA, the CDR3 is TGTGCCAGTAGCAGGGCCCGTCGGGGGGAGAACCTCCACTTT. This sequence encodes CASSRARRGENLHF.

The chain recombines TRBV11-2 with TRBJ2-1; 8 positions agree with TRBD2. V lost 5 bases, J lost 5 bases, and 8 bases stayed unmatched. CDR1 and CDR2 from the germline V gene are SGHAT and FQNNGV. CDR3 length: 15 residues. The CDR3 loop is CASSAQAGENNEQFF. In DNA, the CDR3 is TGTGCCAGCAGCGCTCAAGCGGGGGAGAACAATGAGCAGTTCTTC.

This clone was seen only once. The J gene is TRBJ1-2, the V gene TRBV25-1, with 7 positions matching TRBD1. V lost 6 bases, J lost 3 bases, and 7 bases stayed unmatched. The germline CDR1 and CDR2 sequences are MGHDK and SYGVNS. The CDR3 length is 14 residues. DNA of the CDR3: TGTGCCAGCAGACAAGGGGGCGGTTACTATGGCTACACCTTC. Amino acid sequence: CASRQGGGYYGYTF.

This clone was observed once. J is TRBJ2-5 and V is TRBV5-1, with TRBD2 matching over 13 bases. The CDR3 contains 15 residues. From germline, CDR1 is SGHRS and CDR2 YFSETQ. The ends lost 3 bases at V and 4 bases at J; junction bases unmatched: 3. CDR3 in amino acids: CASSSRTSGGETQYF. The CDR3, as DNA: TGCGCCAGCAGCTCTCGGACTAGCGGGGGAGAGACCCAGTACTTC.

The chain is built from TRBV5-1 and TRBJ1-1; tentatively, D is TRBD1 (6 bases). CDR3 size: 15 residues. Germline loops: CDR1 SGHRS, CDR2 YFSETQ. Trimming stripped 2 bases from V and 1 base from J, with 12 bases between. The CDR3 DNA sequence: TGCGCCAGCAGCTTACTACAGGGCGCGAACACTGAAGCTTTCTTT. Translating it yields CASSLLQGANTEAFF.

V gene TRBV7-8 combines with J gene TRBJ1-5; no clear D gene. The CDR3 spans 13 residues. Germline CDR1 is SGHVS and CDR2 is FQNEAQ. Trimming took off 5 bases at V and 0 bases at J, with 5 bases between the two ends. The CDR3 spells CASSRDSNQPQHF. CDR3 sequence (DNA): TGTGCCAGCAGCCGGGATAGCAATCAGCCCCAGCATTTT.

This chain joins TRBV27 and TRBJ2-3; D remains unclear. The germline CDR1 and CDR2 sequences are MNHEY and SMNVEV (reference sequence). The CDR3 runs 12 residues. Trimming took 5 bases from V and 2 from J, leaving 5 bases between them. CDR3 in amino acids: CASSHSTDTQYF. For the CDR3, the DNA is TGTGCCAGCAGTCACTCCACAGATACGCAGTATTTT.

V is TRBV6-4 and J is TRBJ2-1; TRBD2 agrees at 7 bases. J was trimmed by 7 bases and V by 0 bases; bases with no gene match: 9. Per the germline V gene, CDR1 is MRHNA and CDR2 is SNTAGT. This CDR3 has 16 residues. The CDR3 protein is CASSDSRTSETNEQFF. The CDR3 DNA reads TGTGCCAGCAGTGACTCGAGGACTAGTGAAACTAATGAGCAGTTCTTC.

The chain employs TRBV4-3 and TRBJ2-1; TRBD2 matches 11 bases. Germline V gene lookup returns CDR1 LGHNA and CDR2 YSLEER. Unmatched junction bases numbered 8, after V lost 1 base and J lost 6 bases. The CDR3 is 17 residues long. The CDR3 DNA reads TGCGCCAGCAGCCAAGGCCCGGGACTAGCGGCAACCAATGAGCAGTTCTTC. Amino acid sequence: CASSQGPGLAATNEQFF.

The rearrangement uses TRBV4-1 and TRBJ2-3; the match to TRBD1 covers 7 bases. Looked up from germline, CDR1 is MGHRA and CDR2 is YSYEKL. J lost 4 bases, V lost 1 base, and 5 bases had no gene match. There are 15 residues in the CDR3. CDR3 nucleotide sequence: TGCGCCAGCAGCCAAGCGGGGACAGAGCCAGATACGCAGTATTTT. Translated, it gives CASSQAGTEPDTQYF.

The rearrangement links TRBV27 to TRBJ2-3; 10 nucleotides agree with TRBD1. Germline CDR1 is MNHEY and CDR2 is SMNVEV (reference sequence). CDR3 length equals 15 residues. With 3 bases clipped from V and 2 bases from J, the junction kept 2 bases outside the gene matches. The CDR3 loop reads CASSLGTGATDTQYF. The CDR3 DNA follows: TGTGCCAGCAGTTTGGGGACAGGGGCCACAGATACGCAGTATTTT.

The V call is TRBV5-4, the J call TRBJ2-1; D is undetermined. V lost 0 bases and J lost 2, with 9 bases in between. Germline V CDR1 and CDR2: SGHNT, YYREEE (reference sequence). This CDR3 is 15 amino acids long. The CDR3 DNA sequence: TGTGCCAGCAGCTTGGTGGGCCGGACCTACAATGAGCAGTTCTTC. Protein product: CASSLVGRTYNEQFF.

The J gene is TRBJ1-2, the V gene TRBV4-3; 11 nucleotides line up with TRBD1. Germline CDR1 and CDR2: LGHNA and YSLEER. There are 17 residues in the CDR3. V lost 1 base, J lost 0 bases, and 4 bases stayed unmatched. DNA of the CDR3: TGCGCCAGCAGCCAAGGGACAGGGGGCTCAACTAACTATGGCTACACCTTC. It codes for CASSQGTGGSTNYGYTF.

The J gene is TRBJ2-4, the V gene TRBV15, with TRBD2 matching over 12 bases. Germline assignment: CDR1 LNHNV and CDR2 YYDKDF (reference sequence). The CDR3 consists of 19 residues. The V segment lost 0 bases and the J segment 8 bases; nucleotides outside the gene matches: 14. CDR3 in amino acids: CATSRDSMASGGAGYIQYF. CDR3 nucleotide sequence: TGTGCCACCAGCAGAGATTCTATGGCTAGCGGGGGGGCGGGGTACATTCAGTACTTC.

Note on this clone: The same CDR3 also results from other DNA sequences found in this sample. The rearrangement links TRBV9 to TRBJ1-2; 9 positions agree with TRBD1. This CDR3 region has 17 residues. The ends lost 4 bases at V and 4 bases at J; junction bases unmatched: 14. Per germline, CDR1 SGDLS and CDR2 YYNGEE. CDR3 sequence: CASSLTGTGTGLYGYTF. The CDR3 DNA reads TGTGCCAGCAGCCTCACCGGGACAGGGACCGGACTCTATGGCTACACCTTC. Full variable domain (missing parts from reference TRBV9 and TRBJ1-2): DSGVTQTPKHLITATGQRVTLRCSPRSGDLSVYWYQQSLDQGLQFLIQYYNGEERAKGNILERFSAQQFPDLHSELNLSSLELGDSALYFCASSLTGTGTGLYGYTFGSGTRLTVV.

The chain couples TRBV13 to TRBJ2-7; D is perhaps TRBD2 (6 bases). Germline V gives CDR1 PRHDT, CDR2 FYEKMQ (reference sequence). The CDR3 has 14 residues. Trimming left V 5 bases short and J 2 bases short, with 13 bases between. CDR3 nucleotide sequence: TGTGCCAGCAGCGCCGGGAGAGCGACCTACGAGCAGTACTTC. Protein: CASSAGRATYEQYF.

This clone has only a few counts. CDR3 in DNA: TGCGCCAGCAGCTTGGCCGCAGGGAACACTGAAGCTTTCTTT. It encodes CASSLAAGNTEAFF. The genes are TRBV5-1 and TRBJ1-1; D uncertain. Germline CDR1 reads SGHRS; CDR2 reads YFSETQ. The CDR3 is made up of 14 amino acids. Between the trimmed V and J ends, which lost 0 bases and 1 base, there was a span of 7 bases. The full variable domain, with the rest looked up from reference TRBV5-1 and TRBJ1-1, is KAGVTQTPRYLIKTRGQQVTLSCSPISGHRSVSWYQQTPGQGLQFLFEYFSETQRNKGNFPGRFSGRQFSNSRSEMNVSTLELGDSALYLCASSLAAGNTEAFFGQGTRLTVV.

This chain connects TRBV4-2 to TRBJ1-4, with 9 bases aligning to TRBD1. V was pared by 4 bases and J by 5 bases, with 5 bases of the junction left unmatched. CDR1 is LGHNA, CDR2 YNFKEQ, per germline. CDR3 size: 15 residues. CDR3: CASSPPGQGNEKLFF. In DNA, the CDR3 is TGTGCCAGCAGCCCCCCGGGACAGGGAAATGAAAAACTGTTTTTT.

The rearrangement links TRBV5-8 to TRBJ2-5; D possibly corresponds to TRBD2 (6 bases). The germline V gene has CDR1 SGHTS and CDR2 YDEGEE. The V gene lost 4 bases and the J gene lost 5 bases, with 18 bases spanning the gap. The CDR3 is 15 residues long. CDR3 bases: TGTGCCAGCAGCCCTAGATCGTTCCGGGGGGAGACCCAGTACTTC. Encoded protein: CASSPRSFRGETQYF.

The gene calls are TRBV2 and TRBJ2-3, with 12 bases identical to TRBD2. CDR3 length: 16 amino acids. J gave up 0 bases and V 6 bases, and 4 bases lay outside the gene matches. CDR1 is SNHLY and CDR2 is FYNNEI in the germline V gene. Here the CDR3 reads CASSRTSGGSTDTQYF. In nucleotides, the CDR3 is TGTGCCAGCAGCCGCACTAGCGGGGGGAGCACAGATACGCAGTATTTT.